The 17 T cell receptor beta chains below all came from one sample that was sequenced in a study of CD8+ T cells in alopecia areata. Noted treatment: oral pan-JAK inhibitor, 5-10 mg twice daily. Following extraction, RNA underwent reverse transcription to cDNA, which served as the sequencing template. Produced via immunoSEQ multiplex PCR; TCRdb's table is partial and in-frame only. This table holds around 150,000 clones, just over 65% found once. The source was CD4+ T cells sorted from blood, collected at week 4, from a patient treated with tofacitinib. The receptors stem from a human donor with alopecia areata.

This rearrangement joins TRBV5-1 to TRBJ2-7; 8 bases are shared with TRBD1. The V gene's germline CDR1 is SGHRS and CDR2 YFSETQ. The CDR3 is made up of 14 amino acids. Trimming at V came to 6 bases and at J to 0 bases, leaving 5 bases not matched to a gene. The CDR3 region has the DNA TGCGCCAGCACCAGACAGGGGAACTCCTACGAGCAGTACTTC. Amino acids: CASTRQGNSYEQYF.

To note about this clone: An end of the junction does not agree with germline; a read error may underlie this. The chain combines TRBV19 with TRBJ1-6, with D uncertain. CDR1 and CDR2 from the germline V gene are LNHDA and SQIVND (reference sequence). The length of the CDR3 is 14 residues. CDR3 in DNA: TGTGCCAGTAGGTCGGACCTCTATACTTCACCCCTCCACTTT. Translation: CASRSDLYTSPLHF.

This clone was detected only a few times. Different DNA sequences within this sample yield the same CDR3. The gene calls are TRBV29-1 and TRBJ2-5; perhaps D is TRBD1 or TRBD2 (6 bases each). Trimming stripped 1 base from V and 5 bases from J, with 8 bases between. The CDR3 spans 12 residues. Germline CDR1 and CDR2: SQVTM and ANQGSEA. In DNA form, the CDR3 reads TGCAGCGTTGAAGGAGGGGGGGAGACCCAGTACTTC. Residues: CSVEGGGETQYF.

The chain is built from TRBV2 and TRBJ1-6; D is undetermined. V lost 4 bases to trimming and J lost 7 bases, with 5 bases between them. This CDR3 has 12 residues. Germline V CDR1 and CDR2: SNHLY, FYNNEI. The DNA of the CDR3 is TGTGCCAGCAGTGGGACCAATTCACCCCTCCACTTT. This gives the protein CASSGTNSPLHF.

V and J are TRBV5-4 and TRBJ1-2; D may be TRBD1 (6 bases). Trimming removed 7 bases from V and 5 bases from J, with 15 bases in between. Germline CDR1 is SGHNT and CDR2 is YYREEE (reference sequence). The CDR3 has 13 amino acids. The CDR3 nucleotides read TGTGCCAGCCACGATGGGGGCTCTTATGGCTACACCTTC. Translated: CASHDGGSYGYTF.

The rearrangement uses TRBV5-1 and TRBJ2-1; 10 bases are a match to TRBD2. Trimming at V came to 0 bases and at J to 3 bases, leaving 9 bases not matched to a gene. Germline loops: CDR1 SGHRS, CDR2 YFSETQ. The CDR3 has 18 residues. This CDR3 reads CASSLAGLAGARYNEQFF. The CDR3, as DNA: TGCGCCAGCAGCTTGGCCGGGCTAGCGGGGGCCCGCTACAATGAGCAGTTCTTC.

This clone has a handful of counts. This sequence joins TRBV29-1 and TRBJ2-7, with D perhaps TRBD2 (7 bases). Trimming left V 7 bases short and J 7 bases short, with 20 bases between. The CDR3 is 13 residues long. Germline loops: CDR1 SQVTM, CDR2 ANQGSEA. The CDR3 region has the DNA TGCAGCGCTCAGGGGAGGGATTTCGGGGAGCAGTACTTC. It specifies CSAQGRDFGEQYF.

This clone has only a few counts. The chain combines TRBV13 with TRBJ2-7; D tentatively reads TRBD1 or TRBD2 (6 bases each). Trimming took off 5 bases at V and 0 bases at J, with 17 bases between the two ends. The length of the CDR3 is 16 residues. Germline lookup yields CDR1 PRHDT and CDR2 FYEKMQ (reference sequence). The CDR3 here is CASSKTGGPYSYEQYF. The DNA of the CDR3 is TGTGCCAGCAGCAAGACTGGGGGGCCCTACTCCTACGAGCAGTACTTC.

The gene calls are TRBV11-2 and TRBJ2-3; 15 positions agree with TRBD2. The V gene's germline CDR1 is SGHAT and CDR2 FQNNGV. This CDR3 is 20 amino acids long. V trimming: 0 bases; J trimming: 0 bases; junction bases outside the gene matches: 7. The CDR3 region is CASSLDPSGTSGGSTDTQYF. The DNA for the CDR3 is TGTGCCAGCAGCTTAGATCCCTCCGGGACTAGCGGGGGGAGCACAGATACGCAGTATTTT.

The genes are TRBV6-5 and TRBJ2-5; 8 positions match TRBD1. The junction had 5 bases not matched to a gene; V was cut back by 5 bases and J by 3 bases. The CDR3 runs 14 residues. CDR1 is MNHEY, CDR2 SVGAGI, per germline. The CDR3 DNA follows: TGTGCCAGCAGTGCCGCAGGGGGCGAAGAGACCCAGTACTTC. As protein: CASSAAGGEETQYF.

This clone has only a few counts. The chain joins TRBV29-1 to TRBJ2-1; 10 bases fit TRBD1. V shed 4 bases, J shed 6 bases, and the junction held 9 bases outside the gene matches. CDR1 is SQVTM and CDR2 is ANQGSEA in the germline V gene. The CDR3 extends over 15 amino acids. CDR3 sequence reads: CSVGRPGQGSNEQFF. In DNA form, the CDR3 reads TGCAGCGTTGGACGGCCGGGACAGGGGAGCAATGAGCAGTTCTTC.

CDR3 coding DNA: TGTGCCAGCAGCCCCCTGAATGAGCAGTTCTTC. Protein product: CASSPLNEQFF. The rearrangement links TRBV21-1 to TRBJ2-1; the table's D call TRBD2 went unverified against the DNA. TRBV21-1 is annotated as a pseudogene. This CDR3 contains 11 residues.

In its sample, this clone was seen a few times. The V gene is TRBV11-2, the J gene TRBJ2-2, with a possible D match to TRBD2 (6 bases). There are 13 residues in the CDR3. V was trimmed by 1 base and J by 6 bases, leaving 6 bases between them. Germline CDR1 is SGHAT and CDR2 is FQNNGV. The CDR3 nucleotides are TGTGCCAGCAGCTTAGGGAGGGCCGGGGAGCTGTTTTTT. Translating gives CASSLGRAGELFF. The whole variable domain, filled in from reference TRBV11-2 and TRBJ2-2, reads EAGVAQSPRYKIIEKRQSVAFWCNPISGHATLYWYQQILGQGPKLLIQFQNNGVVDDSQLPKDRFSAERLKGVDSTLKIQPAKLEDSAVYLCASSLGRAGELFFGEGSRLTVL.

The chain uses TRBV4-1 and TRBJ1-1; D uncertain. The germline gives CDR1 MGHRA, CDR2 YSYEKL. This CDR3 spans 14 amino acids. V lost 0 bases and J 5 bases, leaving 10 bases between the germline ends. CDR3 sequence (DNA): TGCGCCAGCAGCCAAGATTCTCGGGTTACTGAAGCTTTCTTT. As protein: CASSQDSRVTEAFF.

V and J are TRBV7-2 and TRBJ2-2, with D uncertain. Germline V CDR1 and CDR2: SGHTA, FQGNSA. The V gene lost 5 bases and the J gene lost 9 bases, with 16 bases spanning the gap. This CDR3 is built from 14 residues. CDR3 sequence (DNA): TGTGCCAGCAGCGAAACCCCATTTATCCGGGAGCTGTTTTTT. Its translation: CASSETPFIRELFF. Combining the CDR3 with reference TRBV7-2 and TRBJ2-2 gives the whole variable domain GAGVSQSPSNKVTEKGKDVELRCDPISGHTALYWYRQSLGQGLEFLIYFQGNSAPDKSGLPSDRFSAERTGGSVSTLTIQRTQQEDSAVYLCASSETPFIRELFFGEGSRLTVL.

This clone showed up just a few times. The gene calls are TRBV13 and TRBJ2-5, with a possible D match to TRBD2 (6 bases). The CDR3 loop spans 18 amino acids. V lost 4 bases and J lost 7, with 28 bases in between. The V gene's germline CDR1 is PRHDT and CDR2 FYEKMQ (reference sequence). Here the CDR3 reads CASSSARLELRAKATQYF. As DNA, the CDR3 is TGTGCCAGCAGCTCCGCGCGACTAGAATTGAGGGCAAAAGCGACCCAGTACTTC.

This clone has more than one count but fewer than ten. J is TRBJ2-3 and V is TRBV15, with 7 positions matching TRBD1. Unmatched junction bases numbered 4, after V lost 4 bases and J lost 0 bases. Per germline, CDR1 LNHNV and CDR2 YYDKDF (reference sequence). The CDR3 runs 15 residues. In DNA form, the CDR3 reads TGTGCCACCAGCAACAGGGGTGGTAGCACAGATACGCAGTATTTT. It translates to CATSNRGGSTDTQYF.